Presented here are 2 T cell receptor beta chains from one specimen sequenced in a study of cytomegalovirus exposure and HLA in healthy donors. The PCR had 60 Vbeta and 13 Jbeta primers. The protocol was immunoSEQ multiplex PCR, while the TCRdb copy is restricted to in-frame clones and leaves out a portion. The data show 200,000 or so clones, 65% to 85% seen once. Sequenced: PBMCs. These receptors were obtained from a man aged 25 to 45 in good health and CMV-seronegative.

The chain combines TRBV5-1 with TRBJ2-1, with 7 bases fitting TRBD1. Germline CDR1 SGHRS, CDR2 YFSETQ. CDR3 size: 15 residues. V shed 2 bases and J 4 bases; nucleotides not matched to a gene: 6. The CDR3 loop is CASSLGQVRYNEQFF. The CDR3 DNA is TGCGCCAGCAGCTTAGGACAGGTGAGGTACAATGAGCAGTTCTTC.

The CDR3 DNA follows: TGTGCCAGCCGAGGGACAGGGAGCAATCAGCCCCAGCATTTT. It codes for CASRGTGSNQPQHF. V is TRBV7-9 and J is TRBJ1-5; 9 positions match TRBD1. Germline CDR1 reads SEHNR; CDR2 reads FQNEAQ (reference sequence). J was trimmed by 1 base and V by 8 bases; bases with no gene match: 3. The CDR3 is made up of 14 amino acids.